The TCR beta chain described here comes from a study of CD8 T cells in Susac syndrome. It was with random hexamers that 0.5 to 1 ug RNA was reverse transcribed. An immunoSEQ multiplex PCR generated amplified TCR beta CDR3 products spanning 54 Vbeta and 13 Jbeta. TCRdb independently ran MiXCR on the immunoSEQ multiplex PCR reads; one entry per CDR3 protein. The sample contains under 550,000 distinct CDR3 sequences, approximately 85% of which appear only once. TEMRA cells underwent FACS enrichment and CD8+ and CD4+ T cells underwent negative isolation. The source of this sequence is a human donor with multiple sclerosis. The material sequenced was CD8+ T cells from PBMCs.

The CDR3 spells CASSESSPDRLFF. For the CDR3, the DNA is TGCGCCAGCAGTGAGTCGTCTCCGGACCGGCTGTTCTTC. This chain connects TRBV10-1 to TRBJ2-1; unclear D gene. The ends were cut back, 0 bases at V and 15 bases at J, with 15 bases in the middle. This CDR3 is 13 amino acids long. Germline V gene data show CDR1 as WNHNN and CDR2 as SYGVQD (reference sequence).